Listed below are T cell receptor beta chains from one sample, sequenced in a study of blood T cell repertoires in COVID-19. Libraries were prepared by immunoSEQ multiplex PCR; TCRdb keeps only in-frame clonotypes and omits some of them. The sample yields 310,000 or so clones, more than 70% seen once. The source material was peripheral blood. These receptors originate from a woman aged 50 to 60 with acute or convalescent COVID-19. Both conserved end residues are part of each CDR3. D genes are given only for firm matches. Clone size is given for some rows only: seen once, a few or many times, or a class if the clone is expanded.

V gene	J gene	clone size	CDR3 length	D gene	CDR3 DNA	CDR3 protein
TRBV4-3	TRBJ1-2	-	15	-	TGCGCCAGCAGCCAAGGTCATGCAGGGGTAGATGGCTACACCTTC	CASSQGHAGVDGYTF
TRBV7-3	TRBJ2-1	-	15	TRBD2	TGTGCCAGCAGCTGGGGACTAGCGGGGTATAATGAGCAGTTCTTC	CASSWGLAGYNEQFF
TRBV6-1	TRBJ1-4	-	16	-	TGTGCCAGCAGTGAACAAGAGACAGCAACTAATGAAAAACTGTTTTTT	CASSEQETATNEKLFF
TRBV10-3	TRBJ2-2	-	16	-	TGTGCCATCAGTGTGAGGGGGACAATTAACACCGGGGAGCTGTTTTTT	CAISVRGTINTGELFF
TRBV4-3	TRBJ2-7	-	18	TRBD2	TGCGCCAGCAGCCAAGATGGAGGACTAGCGGGAGAGAGCTACGAGCAGTACTTC	CASSQDGGLAGESYEQYF
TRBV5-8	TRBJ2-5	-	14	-	TGTGCCAGCAGCTTGGACAGGGTAGCGTCGGCCCAGTACTTC	CASSLDRVASAQYF
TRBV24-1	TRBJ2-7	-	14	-	TGTGCCACCAGTGATTGGGACAATCCCTACGAGCAGTACTTC	CATSDWDNPYEQYF
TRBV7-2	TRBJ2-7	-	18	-	TGTGCCAGCAGCCCCAACCCCACTACCGGGACACGCATCTACGAGCAGTACTTC	CASSPNPTTGTRIYEQYF
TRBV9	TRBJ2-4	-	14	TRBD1	TGTGCCAGCAGCCTAGAGGGACAGGGCAACATTCAGTACTTC	CASSLEGQGNIQYF
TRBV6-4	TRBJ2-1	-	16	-	TGTGCCAGCAATAAAGCGGAGCCCTTTCCCTACAATGAGCAGTTCTTC	CASNKAEPFPYNEQFF
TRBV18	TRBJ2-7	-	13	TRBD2	TGTGCCAGCTGGGGGGGGAGCCCCTACGAGCAGTACTTC	CASWGGSPYEQYF
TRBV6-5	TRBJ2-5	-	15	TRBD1	TGTGCCAGCAGTTACTCTCCGGGACAGGGAGAGACCCAGTACTTC	CASSYSPGQGETQYF
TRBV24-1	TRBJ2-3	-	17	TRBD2	TGTGCCACCAGTGACCCTAGACTAGCGGATCTCACAGATACGCAGTATTTT	CATSDPRLADLTDTQYF
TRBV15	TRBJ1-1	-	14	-	TGTGCCACCAGCAGAGGGGACATGATCGCTGAAGCTTTCTTT	CATSRGDMIAEAFF
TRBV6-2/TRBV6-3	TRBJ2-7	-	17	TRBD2	TGTGCCAGCAGTTACGGAGGGACTAGCGGGAGCTCCTACGAGCAGTACTTC	CASSYGGTSGSSYEQYF
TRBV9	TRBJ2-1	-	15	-	TGTGCCAGCAGCGTAGCCGGAGGCTCCTACAATGAGCAGTTCTTC	CASSVAGGSYNEQFF
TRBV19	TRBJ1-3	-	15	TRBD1	TGTGCCAGTAGGGACAGGACCTTCTCTGGAAACACCATATATTTT	CASRDRTFSGNTIYF
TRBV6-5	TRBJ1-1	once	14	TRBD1	TGTGCCAGCAGACGACAGGGCATGAACACTGAAGCTTTCTTT	CASRRQGMNTEAFF
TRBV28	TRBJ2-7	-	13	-	TGTGCCAGCAGTAACAACAGGGACTACGAGCAGTACTTC	CASSNNRDYEQYF
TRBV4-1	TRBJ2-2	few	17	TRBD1	TGCGCCAGCAGCCAAAGAACCGGGACAGGGAACACCGGGGAGCTGTTTTTT	CASSQRTGTGNTGELFF
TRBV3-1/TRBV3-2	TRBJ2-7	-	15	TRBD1	TGTGCCAGCAGCCAAGGGGGGACAGGATCCTACGAGCAGTACTTC	CASSQGGTGSYEQYF
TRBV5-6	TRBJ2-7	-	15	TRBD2	TGTGCCAGCAGCCCAAGCGGCGGGAGGAGGGGCGAGCAGTACTTC	CASSPSGGRRGEQYF
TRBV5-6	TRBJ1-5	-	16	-	TGTGCCAGCAGCCGAGGCGCGGGTGCGGGCAATCAGCCCCAGCATTTT	CASSRGAGAGNQPQHF
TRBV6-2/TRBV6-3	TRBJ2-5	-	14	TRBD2	TGTGCCAGCAGCGTTCTAGCGGGAGGAGAGACCCAGTACTTC	CASSVLAGGETQYF
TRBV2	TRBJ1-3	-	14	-	TGTGCCAGCAAAGTTCAGGGGCCCGGAAACACCATATATTTT	CASKVQGPGNTIYF
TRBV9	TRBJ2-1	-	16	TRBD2	TGTGCCAGCAGCGTAGTAGGACTAGCGGTATACAATGAGCAGTTCTTC	CASSVVGLAVYNEQFF
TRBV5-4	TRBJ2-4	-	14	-	TGTGCCAGCAGCAGAATAGGGGTTGAAAACATTCAGTACTTC	CASSRIGVENIQYF
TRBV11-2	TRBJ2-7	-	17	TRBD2	TGTGCCAGCAGCTTAGATGGCCTTAGCGGGACTTTCTACGAGCAGTACTTC	CASSLDGLSGTFYEQYF
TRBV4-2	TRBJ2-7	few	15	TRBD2	TGTGCCAGCAGCCAAGGACTAGCGGGAGAATACGAGCAGTACTTC	CASSQGLAGEYEQYF
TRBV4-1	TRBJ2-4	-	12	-	TGCGCCAGCAGCCAAGATAGAAACATTCAGTACTTC	CASSQDRNIQYF
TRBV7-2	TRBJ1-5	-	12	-	TGTGCCAGCAGCTTTCAATCGGGGCCCCAGCATTTT	CASSFQSGPQHF
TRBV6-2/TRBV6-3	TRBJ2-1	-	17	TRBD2	TGTGCCAGCAGTTACGCGGCACTAGCGGGGCCTTTGGATGAGCAGTTCTTC	CASSYAALAGPLDEQFF
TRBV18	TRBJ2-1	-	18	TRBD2	TGTGCCAGCTCACCACCTACTGCCACTAGCGGGACCTACAATGAGCAGTTCTTC	CASSPPTATSGTYNEQFF